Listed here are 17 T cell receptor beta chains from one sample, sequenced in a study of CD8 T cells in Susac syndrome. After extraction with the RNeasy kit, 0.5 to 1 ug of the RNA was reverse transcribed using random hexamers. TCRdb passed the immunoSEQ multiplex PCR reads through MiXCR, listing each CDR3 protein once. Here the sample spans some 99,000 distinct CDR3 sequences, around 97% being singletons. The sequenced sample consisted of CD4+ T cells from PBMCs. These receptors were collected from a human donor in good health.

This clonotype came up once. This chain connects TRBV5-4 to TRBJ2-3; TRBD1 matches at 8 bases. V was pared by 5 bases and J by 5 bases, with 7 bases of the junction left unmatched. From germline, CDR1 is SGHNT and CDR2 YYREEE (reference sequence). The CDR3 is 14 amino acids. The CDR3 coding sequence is TGTGCCAGCAGTAAGCAGGGGGCTGGAGATACGCAGTATTTT. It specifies CASSKQGAGDTQYF.

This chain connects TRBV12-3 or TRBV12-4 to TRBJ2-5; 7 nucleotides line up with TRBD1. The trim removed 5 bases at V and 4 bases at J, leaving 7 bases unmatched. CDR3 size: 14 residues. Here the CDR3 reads CASSPDRVGETQYF. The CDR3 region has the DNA TGTGCCAGCAGTCCAGACAGGGTGGGAGAGACCCAGTACTTC.

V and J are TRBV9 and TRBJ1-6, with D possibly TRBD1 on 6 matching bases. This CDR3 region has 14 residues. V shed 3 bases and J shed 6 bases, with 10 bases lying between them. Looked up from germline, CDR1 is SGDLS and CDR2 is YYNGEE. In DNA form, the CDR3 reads TGTGCCAGCAGCGCCAGGGGAAGTAATTCACCCCTCCACTTT. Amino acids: CASSARGSNSPLHF.

The CDR3 DNA reads TGTGCCAGCAGGGGGGGACTAGCGGGAGTGGTGACCCAGTACTTC. Translation: CASRGGLAGVVTQYF. The V call is TRBV27, the J call TRBJ2-5, with 14 nucleotides matching TRBD2. The J segment lost 7 bases and the V segment lost 6 bases, leaving 7 bases of the junction unmatched. Per germline, CDR1 MNHEY and CDR2 SMNVEV (reference sequence). The CDR3 runs 15 residues.

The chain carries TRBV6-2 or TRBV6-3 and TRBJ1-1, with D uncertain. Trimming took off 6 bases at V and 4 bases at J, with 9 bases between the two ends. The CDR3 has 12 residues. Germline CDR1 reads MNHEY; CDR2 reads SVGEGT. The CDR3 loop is CASRSGVTEAFF. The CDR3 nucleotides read TGTGCCAGCAGGTCCGGGGTCACTGAAGCTTTCTTT.

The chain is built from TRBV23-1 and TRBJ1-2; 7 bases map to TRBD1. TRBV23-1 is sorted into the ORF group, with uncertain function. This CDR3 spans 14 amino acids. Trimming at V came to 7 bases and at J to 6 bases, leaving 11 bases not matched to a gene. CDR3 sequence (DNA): TGCGCCAGCAAAGGGTTCCAGGGGGGGAATGGCTACACCTTC. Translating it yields CASKGFQGGNGYTF.

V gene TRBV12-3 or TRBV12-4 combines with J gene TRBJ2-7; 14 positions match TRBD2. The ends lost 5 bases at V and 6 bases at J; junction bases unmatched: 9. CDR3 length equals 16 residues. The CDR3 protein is CASSATGTSGRIEQYF. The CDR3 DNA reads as TGTGCCAGCAGTGCTACCGGGACTAGCGGGAGAATCGAGCAGTACTTC.

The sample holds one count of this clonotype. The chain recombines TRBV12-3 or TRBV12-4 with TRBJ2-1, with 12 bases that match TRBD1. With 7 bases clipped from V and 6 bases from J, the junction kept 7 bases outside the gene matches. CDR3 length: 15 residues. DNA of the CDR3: TGTGCCAGCATCACCGGGACAGGGGGCATCAATGAGCAGTTCTTC. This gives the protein CASITGTGGINEQFF.

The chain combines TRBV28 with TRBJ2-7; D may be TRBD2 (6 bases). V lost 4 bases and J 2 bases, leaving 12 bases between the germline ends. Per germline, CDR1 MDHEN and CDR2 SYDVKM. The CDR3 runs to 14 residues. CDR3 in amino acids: CASSSIAETYEQYF. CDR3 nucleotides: TGTGCCAGCAGTTCCATAGCGGAAACCTACGAGCAGTACTTC.

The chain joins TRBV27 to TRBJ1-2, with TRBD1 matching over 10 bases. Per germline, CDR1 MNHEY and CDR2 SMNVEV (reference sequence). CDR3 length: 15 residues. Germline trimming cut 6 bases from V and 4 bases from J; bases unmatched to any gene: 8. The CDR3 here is CASRPRDRGVYGYTF. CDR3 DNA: TGTGCCAGCAGGCCTCGGGACAGGGGAGTCTATGGCTACACCTTC.

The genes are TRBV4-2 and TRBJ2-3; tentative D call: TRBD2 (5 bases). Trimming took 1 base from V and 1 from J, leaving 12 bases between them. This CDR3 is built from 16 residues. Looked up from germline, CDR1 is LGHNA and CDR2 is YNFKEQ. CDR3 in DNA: TGTGCCAGCAGCCAAGCCGTGAGTAGCGGCACAGATACGCAGTATTTT. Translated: CASSQAVSSGTDTQYF.

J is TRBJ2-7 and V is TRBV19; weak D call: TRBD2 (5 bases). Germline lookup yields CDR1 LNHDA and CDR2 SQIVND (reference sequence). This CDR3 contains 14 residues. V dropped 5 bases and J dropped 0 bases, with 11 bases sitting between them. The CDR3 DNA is TGTGCCAGTAGTCATGCGGGCCTCTCCTACGAGCAGTACTTC. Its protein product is CASSHAGLSYEQYF.

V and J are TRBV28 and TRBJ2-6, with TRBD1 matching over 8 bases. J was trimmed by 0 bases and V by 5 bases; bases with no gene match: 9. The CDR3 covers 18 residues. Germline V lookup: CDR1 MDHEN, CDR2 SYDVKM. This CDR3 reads CASSDWTGIFSGANVLTF. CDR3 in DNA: TGTGCCAGCAGTGACTGGACAGGGATCTTCTCTGGGGCCAACGTCCTGACTTTC.

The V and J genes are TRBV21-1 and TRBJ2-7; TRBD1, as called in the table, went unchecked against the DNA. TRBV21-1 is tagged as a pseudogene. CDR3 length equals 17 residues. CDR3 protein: CASLAPGHLTPTNEQYF. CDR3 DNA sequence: TGTGCCAGTCTTGCTCCGGGACACCTTACCCCAACTAACGAGCAGTACTTC.

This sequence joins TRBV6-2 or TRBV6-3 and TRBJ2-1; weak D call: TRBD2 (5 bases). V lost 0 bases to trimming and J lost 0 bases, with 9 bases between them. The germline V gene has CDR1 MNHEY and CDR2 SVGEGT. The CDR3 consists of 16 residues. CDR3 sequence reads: CASSYSPGSSYNEQFF. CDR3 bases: TGTGCCAGCAGTTACTCGCCGGGGAGCTCCTACAATGAGCAGTTCTTC.

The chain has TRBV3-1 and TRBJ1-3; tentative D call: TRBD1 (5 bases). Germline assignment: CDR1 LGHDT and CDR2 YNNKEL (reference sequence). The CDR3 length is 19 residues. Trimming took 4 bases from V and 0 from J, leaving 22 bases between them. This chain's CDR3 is CASSPGIEGRTISGNTIYF. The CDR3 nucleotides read TGTGCCAGCAGCCCCGGAATTGAGGGACGGACAATCTCTGGAAACACCATATATTTT.

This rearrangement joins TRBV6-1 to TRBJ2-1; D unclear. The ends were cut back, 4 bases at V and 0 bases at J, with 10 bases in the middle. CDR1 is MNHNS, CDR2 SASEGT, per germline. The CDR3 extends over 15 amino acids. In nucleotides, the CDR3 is TGTGCCAGCAGTGCAGCGCCAAGCTCCTACAATGAGCAGTTCTTC. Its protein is CASSAAPSSYNEQFF.